Presented here are 10 T cell receptor beta chains from one specimen sequenced in a study of blood T cell repertoires in COVID-19. Repertoires were generated with immunoSEQ multiplex PCR, while TCRdb's copy carries only in-frame clones and drops some. The table shows approximately 280,000 clones, with 85% occurring only once. Sequenced input: peripheral blood. The receptors shown here come from a man between 50 and 59 years old with active or convalescent COVID-19.

This rearrangement joins TRBV11-2 to TRBJ2-7; D gene ambiguous. This CDR3 spans 12 amino acids. Germline values: CDR1 SGHAT, CDR2 FQNNGV. V was pared by 6 bases and J by 3 bases, with 9 bases between. The CDR3 coding sequence is TGTGCCAGCAGTATGGGCCTCTACGAGCAGTACTTC. It specifies CASSMGLYEQYF.

V is TRBV6-2 or TRBV6-3 and J is TRBJ2-1; 15 bases are a match to TRBD2. V was pared by 0 bases and J by 7 bases, with 4 bases of the junction left unmatched. In germline, CDR1 is MNHEY, CDR2 SVGEGT. CDR3 size: 17 residues. The CDR3 sequence is CASSYSGLAGGPNEQFF. In DNA form, the CDR3 reads TGTGCCAGCAGTTACTCAGGACTAGCGGGAGGGCCTAATGAGCAGTTCTTC.

In its sample, this clone was seen once. The chain links TRBV28 to TRBJ1-2; TRBD1 aligns across 7 bases. V gave up 1 base and J gave up 2 bases; unmatched junction bases: 10. CDR1 MDHEN and CDR2 SYDVKM come from the germline V gene. This CDR3 region has 17 residues. As DNA, the CDR3 is TGTGCCAGCAGTTTATTACTTAGACAGGGCGACAACTATGGCTACACCTTC. Amino acids: CASSLLLRQGDNYGYTF.

A few counts support this clone. V usage is TRBV9 and J usage is TRBJ2-2, with 9 bases fitting TRBD2. V was clipped by 0 bases and J by 4 bases; unmatched bases: 7. This CDR3 region has 17 residues. In germline, CDR1 is SGDLS, CDR2 YYNGEE. The CDR3 DNA sequence: TGTGCCAGCAGCGTAGAGGGGACTAGCTCGTCCACCGGGGAGCTGTTTTTT. This gives the protein CASSVEGTSSSTGELFF.

The CDR3, as DNA: TGCGCCAGCAGCGAAAGGTGGGGACAGAGCTCCTACGAGCAGTACTTC. Its protein is CASSERWGQSSYEQYF. The chain carries TRBV4-1 and TRBJ2-7; TRBD1 aligns across 7 bases. CDR1 MGHRA and CDR2 YSYEKL come from the germline V gene. This CDR3 contains 16 residues. Unmatched junction bases numbered 10, after V lost 5 bases and J lost 0 bases.

In this sample, this clone turned up once. The rearrangement links TRBV5-1 to TRBJ1-2; the D gene is possibly TRBD1 (5 bases). Per the germline V gene, CDR1 is SGHRS and CDR2 is YFSETQ. V was pared by 4 bases and J by 4 bases, with 20 bases between. The CDR3 covers 16 residues. The CDR3 here is CASSRPGQGDSYGYTF. CDR3 nucleotide sequence: TGCGCCAGCAGCCGGCCAGGGCAGGGCGATTCCTATGGCTACACCTTC.

The rearrangement joins TRBV9 to TRBJ2-3; D perhaps matches TRBD1 (6 bases). The CDR3 loop spans 15 amino acids. V lost 4 bases, J lost 3 bases, and 15 bases lay in between. Germline assignment: CDR1 SGDLS and CDR2 YYNGEE. CDR3 coding DNA: TGTGCCAGCAGCTCCGGACAGCGGCGTACAGATACGCAGTATTTT. As protein: CASSSGQRRTDTQYF.

This clone has just a few counts. V usage is TRBV28 and J usage is TRBJ1-4, with 7 bases that match TRBD1. There are 15 residues in the CDR3. V trimming: 7 bases; J trimming: 5 bases; junction bases outside the gene matches: 10. CDR1 is MDHEN and CDR2 is SYDVKM in the germline V gene. The chain's CDR3 is CASIERGQPNEKLFF. The CDR3 DNA is TGTGCCAGCATCGAACGGGGACAGCCAAATGAAAAACTGTTTTTT.

J is TRBJ1-4 and V is TRBV9, with a tentative D call TRBD1 (6 bases). The CDR3 contains 15 residues. V gave up 0 bases and J gave up 4 bases, with 10 bases separating them. CDR1 is SGDLS, CDR2 YYNGEE, per germline. CDR3 bases: TGTGCCAGCAGCGTAGAGGACAGATTTAATGAAAAACTGTTTTTT. This encodes CASSVEDRFNEKLFF.

The chain uses TRBV12-5 and TRBJ2-1; 8 bases agree with TRBD2. This CDR3 comprises 20 residues. Trimming at V came to 2 bases and at J to 0 bases, leaving 15 bases not matched to a gene. Per the germline V gene, CDR1 is LGHNT and CDR2 is FRNRAP. The DNA of the CDR3 is TGTGCTAGTGGTTTGTCCAGCACCGTAGCGGGGCCCAGCTCCTACAATGAGCAGTTCTTC. It codes for CASGLSSTVAGPSSYNEQFF.